The 19 T cell receptor beta chains below were found in one sample sequenced in a study of T cell responses to AZD1222 COVID-19 vaccine listed by TCRdb under 2021. The library was produced with the immunoSEQ multiplex PCR assay. TCRdb took this table from immuneACCESS and kept in-frame rearrangements with V and J called. Such tables lack part of the clones; where checked against another copy, unresolved V genes explain under half of the gap, and the rest is unexplained. In all, the sample holds some 120,000 clones, and about 93% of those were seen once. Jointly, the top ten make up 0.85% to 0.95% of the sample. The intended sense of this specimen's time point label: baseline before first vaccination. The source material was peripheral blood, sampled on day 0 of AZD1222 vaccination. These receptors came from an adult in good health.

The chain links TRBV12-3 or TRBV12-4 to TRBJ2-7; D unresolved. The CDR3 extends over 12 amino acids. V lost 3 bases to trimming and J lost 7 bases, with 10 bases between them. CDR3 sequence (DNA): TGTGCCAGCAGTTTCCTTTTGGGAGAGCAGTACTTC. This gives the protein CASSFLLGEQYF.

The chain has TRBV29-1 and TRBJ1-2; D may be TRBD1 (5 bases). The germline V gene has CDR1 SQVTM and CDR2 ANQGSEA. The CDR3 has 13 residues. The V end lost 6 bases, the J end lost 3 bases, and 14 bases lay between the germline ends. The CDR3 loop is CSVGAGGDYGYTF. The DNA of the CDR3 is TGCAGCGTAGGGGCGGGTGGTGACTATGGCTACACCTTC.

The rearrangement joins TRBV7-9 to TRBJ2-7; 10 nucleotides line up with TRBD1. In germline, CDR1 is SEHNR, CDR2 FQNEAQ (reference sequence). The J segment lost 3 bases and the V segment lost 6 bases, leaving 2 bases of the junction unmatched. This CDR3 region has 13 residues. As DNA, the CDR3 is TGTGCCAGCAGAAGGGACAGGGGCTACGAGCAGTACTTC. Amino acid sequence: CASRRDRGYEQYF.

The chain carries TRBV18 and TRBJ1-2, with unresolved D. The CDR3 contains 12 residues. Germline V gene sequence: CDR1 KGHSH, CDR2 LQKENI. Trimming removed 2 bases at V and 6 bases at J, with 7 bases between. CDR3 nucleotides: TGTGCCAGCTCACCAGATGAGCATGGCTACACCTTC. Translation: CASSPDEHGYTF.

The chain combines TRBV7-8 with TRBJ1-5, with unresolved D. Germline CDR1 is SGHVS and CDR2 is FQNEAQ. Trimming pared 5 bases from V and 2 bases from J, leaving 16 bases between. The CDR3 has 16 amino acids. The CDR3 reads CASSPLGVSGNQPQHF. The CDR3, as DNA: TGTGCCAGCAGCCCCCTTGGGGTTTCGGGCAATCAGCCCCAGCATTTT.

The chain combines TRBV4-1 with TRBJ1-6; D is perhaps TRBD1 (5 bases). The CDR3 length is 15 residues. V was shortened by 0 bases and J by 7 bases, with 10 bases between the two germline ends. In germline, CDR1 is MGHRA, CDR2 YSYEKL. CDR3 loop: CASSQEDSYNSPLHF. Written as DNA, the CDR3 is TGCGCCAGCAGCCAAGAAGACAGTTACAATTCACCCCTCCACTTT.

The chain carries TRBV2 and TRBJ1-6, with 7 nucleotides matching TRBD1. This CDR3 region has 16 residues. The junction had 8 bases not matched to a gene; V was cut back by 4 bases and J by 5 bases. Germline V gives CDR1 SNHLY, CDR2 FYNNEI. The CDR3 DNA is TGTGCCAGCAGTGTTGCCGGGACAGCGAATAATTCACCCCTCCACTTT. It codes for CASSVAGTANNSPLHF.

CDR3 DNA: TGTGCCAGCTCACCGGGAGGGACAGGATCGGGTGAGCAGTTCTTC. The encoded protein is CASSPGGTGSGEQFF. The chain combines TRBV18 with TRBJ2-1; TRBD1 might be the D (8 bases). The CDR3 extends over 15 amino acids. V lost 3 bases, J lost 9 bases, and 18 bases lay in between. CDR1 is KGHSH, CDR2 LQKENI, per germline.

This chain joins TRBV6-6 and TRBJ1-5; D ambiguous. The CDR3 length is 12 residues. The germline V gene encodes CDR1 MNHNY and CDR2 SVGAGI (reference sequence). Between the trimmed V and J ends, which lost 6 bases and 2 bases, there was a span of 5 bases. Here the CDR3 reads CASSRRNQPQHF. CDR3 sequence (DNA): TGTGCCAGCAGCAGGCGCAATCAGCCCCAGCATTTT.

The chain uses TRBV11-2 and TRBJ1-6; no clear D gene. The CDR3 spans 12 residues. CDR1 is SGHAT and CDR2 is FQNNGV in the germline V gene. The V gene lost 10 bases and the J gene lost 7 bases, with 11 bases spanning the gap. CDR3 in amino acids: CATARMNSPLHF. CDR3 DNA sequence: TGTGCCACTGCCCGGATGAATTCACCCCTCCACTTT.

The chain is built from TRBV5-1 and TRBJ2-5; 8 bases are shared with TRBD2. The CDR3 loop spans 16 amino acids. The germline CDR1 and CDR2 sequences are SGHRS and YFSETQ. V dropped 4 bases and J dropped 2; count of bases not matched to a gene: 10. CDR3 DNA: TGCGCCAGCAGCCTGTCCGGCACTAGCGGTCAAGAGACCCAGTACTTC. Amino acids: CASSLSGTSGQETQYF.

J is TRBJ1-5 and V is TRBV6-2 or TRBV6-3; D is uncertain. The CDR3 runs to 15 residues. Germline V gene sequence: CDR1 MNHEY, CDR2 SVGEGT. V lost 4 bases and J lost 0, with 10 bases in between. As DNA, the CDR3 is TGTGCCAGCAGTTCGGAACGTTATAGCAATCAGCCCCAGCATTTT. It encodes CASSSERYSNQPQHF.

This clone was picked up a small number of times. This sequence joins TRBV4-1 and TRBJ1-2; D perhaps matches TRBD1 (6 bases). Germline V gene sequence: CDR1 MGHRA, CDR2 YSYEKL. V dropped 0 bases and J dropped 3 bases, with 14 bases sitting between them. CDR3 length: 16 amino acids. The CDR3: CASSQDRTQGYYGYTF. The CDR3 nucleotides read TGCGCCAGCAGCCAAGACAGAACCCAGGGGTACTATGGCTACACCTTC.

This chain links TRBV6-6 with TRBJ1-6, with D possibly matching TRBD1 (5 bases). The CDR3 spans 14 residues. The V gene's germline CDR1 is MNHNY and CDR2 SVGAGI (reference sequence). V lost 8 bases to trimming and J lost 8 bases, with 16 bases between them. CDR3 coding DNA: TGTGCCAGCGCCGCCAGGGATGCGGATTCACCCCTCCACTTT. It codes for CASAARDADSPLHF.

This sequence joins TRBV4-2 and TRBJ1-1, with a tentative D call TRBD1 (6 bases). The CDR3 extends over 15 amino acids. Trimming took off 0 bases at V and 3 bases at J, with 11 bases between the two ends. Germline CDR1 LGHNA, CDR2 YNFKEQ. The CDR3 spells CASSQERGADTEAFF. CDR3 coding DNA: TGTGCCAGCAGCCAAGAGCGGGGGGCCGACACTGAAGCTTTCTTT.

The chain employs TRBV6-4 and TRBJ2-3; 8 nucleotides align to TRBD2. There are 14 residues in the CDR3. Per germline, CDR1 MRHNA and CDR2 SNTAGT. The trim removed 6 bases at V and 1 base at J, leaving 3 bases unmatched. CDR3 region: CASSLSGGTDTQYF. Here the CDR3 DNA reads TGTGCCAGCAGCCTTAGCGGGGGCACAGATACGCAGTATTTT.

The chain combines TRBV6-6 with TRBJ1-2; D is unclear. V was pared by 5 bases and J by 4 bases, with 8 bases between. The CDR3 is 12 residues long. Germline CDR1 and CDR2: MNHNY and SVGAGI (reference sequence). Written as DNA, the CDR3 is TGTGCCAGCAGTCAGGACCGCTATGGCTACACCTTC. Its protein is CASSQDRYGYTF.

The V and J genes are TRBV12-3 or TRBV12-4 and TRBJ1-1; no clear D gene. Between the trimmed V and J ends, which lost 5 bases and 5 bases, there was a span of 9 bases. The CDR3 spans 12 residues. This CDR3 reads CASSRSLTEAFF. As DNA, the CDR3 is TGTGCCAGCAGTCGCTCACTAACTGAAGCTTTCTTT.

CDR3 region: CASSQDGREGQPQHF. The CDR3 DNA follows: TGCGCCAGCAGCCAAGATGGGAGGGAGGGTCAGCCCCAGCATTTT. This chain uses TRBV4-1 with TRBJ1-5; no firm D call. Trimming left V 0 bases short and J 6 bases short, with 12 bases between. The CDR3 runs 15 residues. Germline V lookup: CDR1 MGHRA, CDR2 YSYEKL.